Following are 12 T cell receptor beta chains from one sample sequenced in a study of CD8 T cells in ankylosing spondylitis. TCRdb analysed the 5' RACE reads with MiXCR anew, one entry per CDR3 protein. The data hold some 270,000 distinct CDR3 sequences, with under 35% observed a single time. Sequenced sample: blood, either unsorted or a sorted T cell fraction (not recorded which). The receptor set was obtained from a male donor with ankylosing spondylitis or in good health (not recorded which).

This chain connects TRBV4-1 to TRBJ2-3; D is ambiguous. Trimming pared 1 base from V and 6 bases from J, leaving 8 bases between. From germline, CDR1 is MGHRA and CDR2 YSYEKL. This CDR3 spans 13 amino acids. The CDR3 bases are TGCGCCAGCAGCCAAGTCCCCAGGGATACGCAGTATTTT. Its protein is CASSQVPRDTQYF.

The chain links TRBV20-1 to TRBJ2-1; no definite D call. CDR1 and CDR2 (germline): DFQATT, SNEGSKA (reference sequence). Between the trimmed V and J ends, which lost 0 bases and 7 bases, there was a span of 16 bases. This CDR3 spans 15 amino acids. In nucleotides, the CDR3 is TGCAGTGCTAGAGATCTCCTCGCGGCCTCGAATGAGCAGTTCTTC. Its protein is CSARDLLAASNEQFF.

This clonotype was counted between two and nine times. V usage is TRBV29-1 and J usage is TRBJ2-1; D perhaps matches TRBD2 (6 bases). V lost 6 bases and J lost 6, with 24 bases in between. Germline values: CDR1 SQVTM, CDR2 ANQGSEA. The CDR3 sequence is 16 residues long. CDR3 DNA sequence: TGCAGCGTCGCGCTCATGGCGGGGAAGGGAGGCAATGAGCAGTTCTTC. As protein: CSVALMAGKGGNEQFF.

V is TRBV12-3 or TRBV12-4 and J is TRBJ2-3; no reliable D call. The CDR3 has 15 residues. V shed 6 bases and J shed 0 bases, with 13 bases lying between them. In DNA form, the CDR3 reads TGTGCCAGCAGGGGCCGGAAGGCGAGCACAGATACGCAGTATTTT. Residues: CASRGRKASTDTQYF.

The genes are TRBV5-4 and TRBJ1-6; a possible D gene is TRBD1 (5 bases). Germline V gene lookup returns CDR1 SGHNT and CDR2 YYREEE (reference sequence). Trimming stripped 4 bases from V and 6 bases from J, with 11 bases between. This CDR3 region has 14 residues. DNA of the CDR3: TGTGCCAGCAGCCCCCGGGGGTTTAATTCACCCCTCCACTTT. Protein sequence: CASSPRGFNSPLHF.

This clonotype was observed at least ten times. The V call is TRBV20-1, the J call TRBJ2-5, with a tentative D call TRBD2 (7 bases). CDR1 DFQATT and CDR2 SNEGSKA come from the germline V gene (reference sequence). The germline V and J ends were trimmed by 0 bases and 1 base, with 12 bases remaining between them. The CDR3 totals 15 residues. CDR3 nucleotides: TGCAGTGCTAGAGATTGGGGGGGGGCCCAAGAGACCCAGTACTTC. It specifies CSARDWGGAQETQYF.

The gene calls are TRBV18 and TRBJ1-1; the D gene is possibly TRBD1 (5 bases). The CDR3 is made up of 15 amino acids. Per germline, CDR1 KGHSH and CDR2 LQKENI. With 4 bases removed from V and 3 bases from J, the gap between germline ends came to 15 bases. The CDR3, as DNA: TGTGCCAGCTCACTCGGCCCAGGGAGGGACACTGAAGCTTTCTTT. Translated, it gives CASSLGPGRDTEAFF.

This clonotype appeared once. CDR3 protein: CASSTGTGVEQYF. Written as DNA, the CDR3 is TGTGCCAGCAGCACCGGGACAGGGGTCGAGCAGTACTTC. The rearrangement links TRBV7-9 to TRBJ2-7, with 10 bases matching TRBD1. Unmatched junction bases numbered 4, after V lost 5 bases and J lost 6 bases. The germline gives CDR1 SEHNR, CDR2 FQNEAQ (reference sequence). This CDR3 comprises 13 residues.

This clonotype was detected only a few times. The chain uses TRBV20-1 and TRBJ1-5; D is perhaps TRBD1 (5 bases). This CDR3 contains 15 residues. The germline V gene has CDR1 DFQATT and CDR2 SNEGSKA (reference sequence). Trimming left V 6 bases short and J 2 bases short, with 17 bases between. The CDR3, as DNA: TGCAGTGCGCTTAGAGGACATGGTGGCAATCAGCCCCAGCATTTT. Translating it yields CSALRGHGGNQPQHF.

The DNA of the CDR3 is TGCAGTGCCAGATTTTTGGGGAGGTTCTATGGCTACACCTTC. As protein: CSARFLGRFYGYTF. V and J are TRBV20-1 and TRBJ1-2; no firm D call. The germline V gene has CDR1 DFQATT and CDR2 SNEGSKA (reference sequence). This CDR3 spans 14 amino acids. Deletions cut 6 bases from V and 4 bases from J, with 18 bases between.

The rearrangement uses TRBV20-1 and TRBJ1-4; no definite D call. Germline assignment: CDR1 DFQATT and CDR2 SNEGSKA (reference sequence). The CDR3 runs to 12 residues. The V gene lost 2 bases and the J gene lost 4 bases, with 5 bases spanning the gap. DNA for the CDR3: TGCAGTGCTAGAAGCCTTAATGAAAAACTGTTTTTT. Residues: CSARSLNEKLFF.

This clonotype has just a few counts. The chain links TRBV7-2 to TRBJ2-2, with TRBD1 matching over 7 bases. This CDR3 spans 14 amino acids. V gave up 4 bases and J gave up 5 bases; unmatched junction bases: 4. Germline V lookup: CDR1 SGHTA, CDR2 FQGNSA. In DNA form, the CDR3 reads TGTGCCAGCAGCTCGACACAGGGGACCGGGGAGCTGTTTTTT. The encoded protein is CASSSTQGTGELFF.